Listed here is a single TCR beta chain. V lost 3 bases, J lost 3 bases, and 2 bases stayed unmatched. The CDR3 has 14 amino acids. Germline lookup yields CDR1 LNHDA and CDR2 SQIVND (reference sequence). The source of the sample is a study of cytomegalovirus exposure and HLA in healthy donors. PCR employed 60 Vbeta and 13 Jbeta primers. Produced via immunoSEQ multiplex PCR; TCRdb's table is partial and in-frame only. The sample records approximately 160,000 clones, around 85% being singletons. V usage is TRBV19 and J usage is TRBJ2-3, with 8 positions matching TRBD1. The sequenced sample consisted of PBMCs. This clonotype originated in a human donor in good health. Here the CDR3 reads CASSMQGATDTQYF. The CDR3 nucleotides are TGTGCCAGTAGTATGCAGGGGGCAACAGATACGCAGTATTTT.